Listed below are T cell receptor beta chains from one sample, sequenced in a study of blood T cell repertoires in COVID-19. The repertoire was sequenced with immunoSEQ multiplex PCR; TCRdb's copy has only in-frame clones and lacks some. Of about 59,000 clones listed, around 92% are singletons. The sample taken for sequencing was peripheral blood. The source is a human donor in a cohort sampled during active COVID-19. Each CDR3 is given with its conserved first and last residue. D genes are given only for firm matches. The size entry is marked missing in some rows and otherwise reads once, few, many or a size class.

v_call: TRBV7-9; d_call: TRBD1; clone_size: NA; j_call: TRBJ1-1; cdr3_aa: CASSSKTGENTEAFF; cdr3_nt: TGTGCCAGCAGCAGCAAGACAGGGGAGAACACTGAAGCTTTCTTT
v_call: TRBV7-3; d_call: NA; clone_size: NA; j_call: TRBJ1-3; cdr3_aa: CASSPNQGNTIYF; cdr3_nt: TGTGCCAGCAGCCCTAACCAAGGAAACACCATATATTTT
v_call: TRBV7-3; d_call: TRBD2; clone_size: NA; j_call: TRBJ2-5; cdr3_aa: CASSLTGGQETQYF; cdr3_nt: TGTGCCAGCAGCTTAACGGGGGGGCAAGAGACCCAGTACTTC
v_call: TRBV18; d_call: TRBD1; clone_size: NA; j_call: TRBJ1-6; cdr3_aa: CASSLGVTGGAQNSPLHF; cdr3_nt: TGTGCCAGCTCGCTGGGAGTTACAGGGGGCGCGCAGAATTCACCCCTCCACTTT
v_call: TRBV11-1; d_call: NA; clone_size: NA; j_call: TRBJ1-2; cdr3_aa: CASSRRLGLDNYGYTF; cdr3_nt: TGTGCCAGCAGCCGACGTCTTGGACTGGATAACTATGGCTACACCTTC
v_call: TRBV4-3; d_call: NA; clone_size: NA; j_call: TRBJ1-2; cdr3_aa: CASSPEPGGPYGYTF; cdr3_nt: TGCGCCAGCAGCCCTGAGCCGGGGGGACCCTATGGCTACACCTTC
v_call: TRBV29-1; d_call: NA; clone_size: NA; j_call: TRBJ1-2; cdr3_aa: CSVALTGGNYGYTF; cdr3_nt: TGCAGCGTTGCTTTGACGGGGGGAAACTATGGCTACACCTTC
v_call: TRBV9; d_call: NA; clone_size: NA; j_call: TRBJ2-1; cdr3_aa: CASSVWASVGGSYNEQFF; cdr3_nt: TGTGCCAGCAGCGTCTGGGCTAGCGTAGGTGGGTCCTACAATGAGCAGTTCTTC
v_call: TRBV5-1; d_call: NA; clone_size: NA; j_call: TRBJ2-2; cdr3_aa: CASSETTNTGELFF; cdr3_nt: TGCGCCAGCAGCGAGACTACGAACACCGGGGAGCTGTTTTTT
v_call: TRBV25-1; d_call: TRBD1; clone_size: once; j_call: TRBJ1-4; cdr3_aa: CASSRTGANEKLFF; cdr3_nt: TGTGCCAGCAGCCGAACAGGGGCTAATGAAAAACTGTTTTTT
v_call: TRBV9; d_call: TRBD2; clone_size: NA; j_call: TRBJ2-5; cdr3_aa: CASSGGSSGSTVETQYF; cdr3_nt: TGTGCCAGCAGCGGCGGGTCTAGCGGGAGTACCGTCGAGACCCAGTACTTC
v_call: TRBV5-8; d_call: NA; clone_size: NA; j_call: TRBJ2-7; cdr3_aa: CASSLVRGYEQYF; cdr3_nt: TGTGCCAGCAGCTTGGTCAGGGGATACGAGCAGTACTTC
v_call: TRBV9; d_call: NA; clone_size: NA; j_call: TRBJ1-2; cdr3_aa: CASSDAGGNYGYTF; cdr3_nt: TGTGCCAGCAGCGACGCGGGGGGTAACTATGGCTACACCTTC
v_call: TRBV6-5; d_call: TRBD1; clone_size: NA; j_call: TRBJ1-4; cdr3_aa: CASSYGDRTDEKLFF; cdr3_nt: TGTGCCAGCAGTTACGGGGACAGGACTGATGAAAAACTGTTTTTT
v_call: TRBV9; d_call: TRBD2; clone_size: NA; j_call: TRBJ2-3; cdr3_aa: CASSAAGLAKDTQYF; cdr3_nt: TGTGCCAGCAGCGCAGCGGGACTAGCTAAAGATACGCAGTATTTT
v_call: TRBV4-1; d_call: NA; clone_size: NA; j_call: TRBJ2-1; cdr3_aa: CASSHTNSGEQFF; cdr3_nt: TGCGCCAGCAGCCATACAAACTCAGGTGAGCAGTTCTTC
v_call: TRBV24-1; d_call: NA; clone_size: once; j_call: TRBJ2-3; cdr3_aa: CATSDLSERAADTQYF; cdr3_nt: TGTGCCACCAGTGATTTGAGTGAGCGGGCCGCAGATACGCAGTATTTT
v_call: TRBV19; d_call: NA; clone_size: NA; j_call: TRBJ1-4; cdr3_aa: CASSNGQQSLF; cdr3_nt: TGTGCCAGTAGCAATGGACAGCAGTCACTTTTT
v_call: TRBV5-4; d_call: TRBD2; clone_size: NA; j_call: TRBJ2-1; cdr3_aa: CASSPPGGRAYNEQFF; cdr3_nt: TGTGCCAGCAGCCCACCTGGCGGGAGGGCTTACAATGAGCAGTTCTTC
v_call: TRBV5-1; d_call: TRBD1; clone_size: NA; j_call: TRBJ2-5; cdr3_aa: CASSGQRQGRLEQETQYF; cdr3_nt: TGCGCCAGCAGCGGCCAGCGACAGGGAAGGCTAGAGCAAGAGACCCAGTACTTC
v_call: TRBV5-8; d_call: TRBD2; clone_size: NA; j_call: TRBJ2-5; cdr3_aa: CASSLTSGARETQYF; cdr3_nt: TGTGCCAGCAGCTTGACGAGCGGGGCACGAGAGACCCAGTACTTC
v_call: TRBV14; d_call: TRBD1; clone_size: NA; j_call: TRBJ1-4; cdr3_aa: CASSRPTGRSEKLFF; cdr3_nt: TGTGCCAGCAGCCGTCCGACAGGGAGGAGTGAAAAACTGTTTTTT
v_call: TRBV19; d_call: NA; clone_size: NA; j_call: TRBJ1-4; cdr3_aa: CASSIPFYSAATTNEKLFF; cdr3_nt: TGTGCCAGTAGTATCCCCTTCTACTCGGCGGCCACAACTAATGAAAAACTGTTTTTT
v_call: TRBV11-2; d_call: NA; clone_size: NA; j_call: TRBJ2-7; cdr3_aa: CASSFSGEYEQYF; cdr3_nt: TGTGCCAGCAGCTTCTCAGGGGAGTACGAGCAGTACTTC
v_call: TRBV5-1; d_call: TRBD2; clone_size: NA; j_call: TRBJ2-2; cdr3_aa: CASSLVSPPSGPAANTGELFF; cdr3_nt: TGCGCCAGCAGCTTGGTTTCCCCGCCTAGCGGGCCCGCCGCGAACACCGGGGAGCTGTTTTTT
v_call: TRBV24-1; d_call: NA; clone_size: once; j_call: TRBJ2-7; cdr3_aa: CATSELGQGSNYEQYF; cdr3_nt: TGTGCCACCAGTGAACTGGGTCAGGGGTCTAACTACGAGCAGTACTTC
v_call: TRBV24-1; d_call: TRBD2; clone_size: NA; j_call: TRBJ2-5; cdr3_aa: CATSDGLAGQETQYF; cdr3_nt: TGTGCCACCAGTGATGGACTAGCGGGGCAAGAGACCCAGTACTTC
v_call: TRBV29-1; d_call: TRBD1; clone_size: NA; j_call: TRBJ1-1; cdr3_aa: CSVASTGMGTEAFF; cdr3_nt: TGCAGCGTGGCTTCGACAGGGATGGGGACTGAAGCTTTCTTT
v_call: TRBV5-1; d_call: NA; clone_size: once; j_call: TRBJ1-3; cdr3_aa: CASSLGTGSTIYF; cdr3_nt: TGCGCCAGCAGCTTGGGAACAGGGAGCACCATATATTTT
v_call: TRBV18; d_call: NA; clone_size: many; j_call: TRBJ2-1; cdr3_aa: CASSPIDRHEQFF; cdr3_nt: TGTGCCAGCTCACCCATCGACAGACATGAGCAGTTCTTC
v_call: TRBV9; d_call: NA; clone_size: once; j_call: TRBJ1-3; cdr3_aa: CASSVTGLAGNTIYF; cdr3_nt: TGTGCCAGCAGCGTCACAGGGTTGGCTGGAAACACCATATATTTT
v_call: TRBV5-1; d_call: TRBD1; clone_size: NA; j_call: TRBJ2-7; cdr3_aa: CASSTGTGALVRQYF; cdr3_nt: TGCGCCAGCAGCACGGGGACAGGGGCCTTAGTACGGCAGTACTTC
v_call: TRBV6-5; d_call: TRBD2; clone_size: NA; j_call: TRBJ2-7; cdr3_aa: CASRLAGGFAYEQYF; cdr3_nt: TGTGCCAGCAGACTAGCGGGAGGGTTTGCCTACGAGCAGTACTTC
v_call: TRBV7-6; d_call: TRBD1; clone_size: NA; j_call: TRBJ1-2; cdr3_aa: CASSTARDREQLGYGYTF; cdr3_nt: TGTGCCAGCAGCACGGCCCGGGACAGGGAACAATTGGGCTATGGCTACACCTTC
v_call: TRBV7-8; d_call: TRBD1; clone_size: NA; j_call: TRBJ2-7; cdr3_aa: CASSMGQGASYEQYF; cdr3_nt: TGTGCCAGCAGCATGGGACAGGGGGCTTCCTACGAGCAGTACTTC
v_call: TRBV5-1; d_call: TRBD1; clone_size: NA; j_call: TRBJ1-6; cdr3_aa: CASSLEGQGSSYNSPLHF; cdr3_nt: TGCGCCAGCAGCTTGGAGGGACAGGGGAGCTCCTATAATTCACCCCTCCACTTT
v_call: TRBV30; d_call: TRBD1; clone_size: once; j_call: TRBJ2-7; cdr3_aa: CAWSRQGGNEQYF; cdr3_nt: TGTGCCTGGAGCCGACAGGGGGGAAACGAGCAGTACTTC
v_call: TRBV13; d_call: TRBD1; clone_size: once; j_call: TRBJ2-4; cdr3_aa: CASNKQGAGDIQYF; cdr3_nt: TGTGCCAGCAACAAACAGGGGGCCGGGGACATTCAGTACTTC
v_call: TRBV20-1; d_call: NA; clone_size: NA; j_call: TRBJ2-7; cdr3_aa: CSPKSSYEQYF; cdr3_nt: TGCAGCCCAAAGAGCTCCTACGAGCAGTACTTC
v_call: TRBV30; d_call: TRBD1; clone_size: NA; j_call: TRBJ2-4; cdr3_aa: CAWSVGPTGRYF; cdr3_nt: TGTGCCTGGAGTGTTGGTCCGACAGGGAGGTACTTC
v_call: TRBV6-6; d_call: TRBD1; clone_size: NA; j_call: TRBJ1-4; cdr3_aa: CASSRGDRGNEKLFF; cdr3_nt: TGTGCCAGCAGCCGGGGGGACAGGGGGAATGAAAAACTGTTTTTT
v_call: TRBV7-3; d_call: NA; clone_size: NA; j_call: TRBJ1-1; cdr3_aa: CASSLMGEVPMNTEAFF; cdr3_nt: TGTGCCAGCAGCTTAATGGGTGAGGTCCCCATGAACACTGAAGCTTTCTTT
v_call: TRBV11-3; d_call: TRBD2; clone_size: NA; j_call: TRBJ2-1; cdr3_aa: CASSTRAGGAEQFF; cdr3_nt: TGTGCCAGCAGCACACGAGCGGGAGGGGCGGAGCAGTTCTTC
v_call: TRBV6-6; d_call: TRBD1; clone_size: NA; j_call: TRBJ2-3; cdr3_aa: CASSRIPGQGVSDTQYF; cdr3_nt: TGTGCCAGCAGTCGAATACCGGGACAGGGGGTGTCAGATACGCAGTATTTT
v_call: TRBV7-2; d_call: TRBD2; clone_size: NA; j_call: TRBJ2-1; cdr3_aa: CASSPHLAGVSNEQFF; cdr3_nt: TGTGCCAGCAGCCCTCATCTAGCGGGAGTGTCCAATGAGCAGTTCTTC
v_call: TRBV7-9; d_call: NA; clone_size: NA; j_call: TRBJ2-4; cdr3_aa: CASSLEERSIQYF; cdr3_nt: TGTGCCAGCAGCTTAGAGGAGAGGAGCATTCAGTACTTC
v_call: TRBV7-9; d_call: NA; clone_size: NA; j_call: TRBJ2-3; cdr3_aa: CASSPGQGTDTQYF; cdr3_nt: TGTGCCAGCAGCCCGGGACAAGGCACAGATACGCAGTATTTT
v_call: TRBV9; d_call: TRBD2; clone_size: NA; j_call: TRBJ2-7; cdr3_aa: CASSVEAPSGGVYEQYF; cdr3_nt: TGTGCCAGCAGCGTAGAGGCCCCCTCGGGGGGGGTCTACGAGCAGTACTTC
v_call: TRBV4-3; d_call: TRBD2; clone_size: few; j_call: TRBJ2-3; cdr3_aa: CASSQIAGGGTDTQYF; cdr3_nt: TGCGCCAGCAGCCAAATAGCGGGGGGGGGCACAGATACGCAGTATTTT